This T cell receptor (beta chain) was found in a study of T cells in localized non-small cell lung cancer. General study findings and limits: When the top 100 tumor clones were examined, a median approximately 57 of them also appeared in the adjacent lung, which was paired and uninvolved.

Profiling relied on immunoSEQ multiplex PCR, and the TCRdb table lists in-frame clones only, not all of them. Here the sample spans roughly 36,000 clones, 79% being singletons. V lost 1 base, J lost 2 bases, and 12 bases lay in between. The CDR3 has 16 residues. Germline V gene sequence: CDR1 SGHTA, CDR2 FQGNSA. To note about this clone: The antigen remains undetermined.

This clonotype originated in a woman aged 40-69 years with stage II squamous cell lung carcinoma. The material was PBMCs, obtained before any cancer treatment. This chain connects TRBV7-2 to TRBJ1-3; D not certain. CDR3 nucleotide sequence: TGTGCCAGCAGCTTAGAGACTGGCCCCACTGGAAACACCATATATTTT. It translates to CASSLETGPTGNTIYF.